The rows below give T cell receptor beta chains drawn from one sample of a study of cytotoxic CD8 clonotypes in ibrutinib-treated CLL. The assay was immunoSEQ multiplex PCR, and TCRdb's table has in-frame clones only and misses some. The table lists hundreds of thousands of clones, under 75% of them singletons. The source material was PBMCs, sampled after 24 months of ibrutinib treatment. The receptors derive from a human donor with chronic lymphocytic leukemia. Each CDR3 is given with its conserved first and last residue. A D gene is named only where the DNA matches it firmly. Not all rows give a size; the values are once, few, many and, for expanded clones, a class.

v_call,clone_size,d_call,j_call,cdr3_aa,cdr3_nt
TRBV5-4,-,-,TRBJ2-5,CASSLEGLRETQYF,TGTGCCAGCAGCTTGGAGGGGCTGCGAGAGACCCAGTACTTC
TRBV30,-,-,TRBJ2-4,CAWSIRENIQYF,TGTGCCTGGAGTATCAGGGAAAACATTCAGTACTTC
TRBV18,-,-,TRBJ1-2,CASSPVQSYGYTF,TGTGCCAGCTCACCGGTTCAGAGCTATGGCTACACCTTC
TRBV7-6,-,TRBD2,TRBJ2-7,CASSLGGGAHTYEQYF,TGTGCCAGCAGCTTAGGCGGGGGGGCTCATACCTACGAGCAGTACTTC
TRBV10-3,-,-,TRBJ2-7,CAISDKGEQYF,TGTGCCATCAGTGATAAGGGGGAGCAGTACTTC
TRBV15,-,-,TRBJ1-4,CATSRETSLGEKLFF,TGTGCCACCAGCAGAGAGACAAGTCTAGGGGAAAAACTGTTTTTT
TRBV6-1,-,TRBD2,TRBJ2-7,CASSDASSGRYEQYF,TGTGCCAGCAGTGATGCGTCTAGCGGGAGATACGAGCAGTACTTC
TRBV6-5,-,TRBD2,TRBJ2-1,CASRRGLAGLNEQFF,TGTGCCAGCAGGAGGGGACTAGCGGGATTAAATGAGCAGTTCTTC
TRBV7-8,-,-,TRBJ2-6,CASSLTASSGANVLTF,TGTGCCAGCAGCTTGACCGCTTCCTCTGGGGCCAACGTCCTGACTTTC
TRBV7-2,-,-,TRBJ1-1,CASSLGGDRTEAFF,TGTGCCAGCAGCTTAGGAGGGGATCGTACTGAAGCTTTCTTT
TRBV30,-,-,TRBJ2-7,CAWTRKNYEQYF,TGTGCCTGGACTCGGAAAAACTACGAGCAGTACTTC
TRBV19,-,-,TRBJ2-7,CASSMFRDTEQYF,TGTGCCAGTAGTATGTTCAGGGACACCGAGCAGTACTTC
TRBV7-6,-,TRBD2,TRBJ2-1,CASSLRETSGSLSYNEQFF,TGTGCCAGCAGCCTCCGGGAGACTAGCGGGAGTTTGTCCTACAATGAGCAGTTCTTC
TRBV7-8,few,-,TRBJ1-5,CASSYRQVVSNQPQHF,TGTGCCAGCAGCTACCGACAGGTGGTTAGCAATCAGCCCCAGCATTTT
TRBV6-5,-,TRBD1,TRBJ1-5,CASRTGVNQPQHF,TGTGCCAGTCGTACAGGGGTAAATCAGCCCCAGCATTTT
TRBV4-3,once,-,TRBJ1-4,CASSQDNSRGEKLFF,TGCGCCAGCAGCCAAGATAATAGTCGTGGGGAAAAACTGTTTTTT
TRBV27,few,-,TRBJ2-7,CASRSNYEQYF,TGTGCCAGCAGATCCAACTACGAGCAGTACTTC
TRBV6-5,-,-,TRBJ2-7,CASTQGSEQYF,TGTGCCAGCACTCAGGGGTCCGAGCAGTACTTC
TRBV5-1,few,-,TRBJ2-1,CASSLFTSSYNEQFF,TGCGCCAGCAGCTTGTTCACTAGCTCCTACAATGAGCAGTTCTTC
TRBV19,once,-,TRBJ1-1,CASSITGTSLAFF,TGTGCCAGTAGTATTACGGGGACATCGTTAGCTTTCTTT
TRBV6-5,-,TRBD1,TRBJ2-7,CASSWAGTENYEQYF,TGTGCCAGCAGTTGGGCCGGGACAGAGAATTACGAGCAGTACTTC
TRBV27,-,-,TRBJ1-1,CASSLSMNTEAFF,TGTGCCAGCAGTTTGTCAATGAACACTGAAGCTTTCTTT
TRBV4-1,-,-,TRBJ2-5,CASSHQDLVGSGTQYF,TGCGCCAGCAGCCACCAGGATTTGGTGGGCTCAGGGACCCAGTACTTC
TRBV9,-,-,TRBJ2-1,CASSAPEYNEQFF,TGTGCCAGCAGCGCCCCAGAGTACAATGAGCAGTTCTTC
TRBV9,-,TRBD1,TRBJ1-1,CASSGDRGNTEAFF,TGTGCCAGCAGCGGTGACAGGGGGAACACTGAAGCTTTCTTT
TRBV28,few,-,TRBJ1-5,CASSFSDKGGRKPQHF,TGTGCCAGCAGTTTTTCGGACAAGGGAGGGAGGAAGCCCCAGCATTTT
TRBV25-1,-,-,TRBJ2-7,CASSEYKVCLLYEQYF,TGTGCCAGCAGTGAATACAAGGTCTGCCTTTTGTACGAGCAGTACTTC
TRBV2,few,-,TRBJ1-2,CASSEEGSNYGYTF,TGTGCCAGCAGTGAGGAGGGCTCTAACTATGGCTACACCTTC
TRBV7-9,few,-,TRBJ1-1,CASSRVGEAFF,TGTGCCAGCAGCCGGGTCGGTGAAGCTTTCTTT
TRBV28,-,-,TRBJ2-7,CASSSPGSALYEQYF,TGTGCCAGCAGTTCTCCCGGTTCCGCTCTCTACGAGCAGTACTTC
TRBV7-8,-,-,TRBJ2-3,CASSSWKTDTQYF,TGTGCCAGCAGCTCGTGGAAAACAGATACGCAGTATTTT
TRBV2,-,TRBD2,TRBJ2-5,CASSGLAGVLGETQYF,TGTGCCAGCAGTGGACTAGCGGGAGTGTTAGGAGAGACCCAGTACTTC
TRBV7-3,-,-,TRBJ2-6,CASSLMAAGANVLTF,TGTGCCAGCAGCTTAATGGCAGCTGGGGCCAACGTCCTGACTTTC
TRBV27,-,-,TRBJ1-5,CASSSRSNQPQHF,TGTGCCAGCAGTTCTCGAAGCAATCAGCCCCAGCATTTT
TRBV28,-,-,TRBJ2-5,CASSLVQLGETQYF,TGTGCCAGCAGTTTGGTCCAGCTCGGGGAGACCCAGTACTTC
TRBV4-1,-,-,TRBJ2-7,CASSLEGLGSYEQYF,TGCGCCAGCAGCCTAGAGGGGCTCGGATCCTACGAGCAGTACTTC
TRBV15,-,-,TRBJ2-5,CATSRDSFDGETQYF,TGTGCCACCAGCAGAGACTCCTTCGACGGAGAGACCCAGTACTTC
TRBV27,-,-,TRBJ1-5,CASRFDKSNQPQHF,TGTGCCAGCAGATTTGACAAATCCAATCAGCCCCAGCATTTT
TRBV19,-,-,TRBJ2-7,CASSFRLATYEQYF,TGTGCCAGTAGTTTTCGGCTAGCGACTTACGAGCAGTACTTC